A selection of T cell receptor beta chains follows, all from one sample in a study of CD8 T cells in Susac syndrome. MiXCR was run by TCRdb on the immunoSEQ multiplex PCR reads, yielding one entry per CDR3 protein. Among some 200,000 distinct CDR3 sequences listed, about 95% were seen once. Source material: CD4+ T cells from PBMCs. The receptors originated from a human donor with multiple sclerosis. CDR3s include the opening cysteine and the closing phenylalanine or tryptophan. A D gene is named only where the DNA matches it firmly. Size is stated for part of the rows, as once, few or many counts, or as a class when the clone is expanded.

v_call	j_call	clone_size	d_call	cdr3_nt	cdr3_aa
TRBV20-1	TRBJ1-3	NA	TRBD1	TGCAGTGCTGGGACAGCTACTGGAAACACCATATATTTT	CSAGTATGNTIYF
TRBV2	TRBJ2-7	NA	NA	TGTGCCAGCAGTGATGCAGTTTTCTACGAGCAGTACTTC	CASSDAVFYEQYF
TRBV12-5	TRBJ2-5	NA	NA	TGTGCTAGTGGTTTGATCTCCCGGGAGACCCAGTACTTC	CASGLISRETQYF
TRBV10-3	TRBJ2-7	NA	NA	TGTGCCATCAGTGAGGTGAGGCCCGGGGACTACGAGCAGTACTTC	CAISEVRPGDYEQYF
TRBV12-3/TRBV12-4	TRBJ1-2	once	NA	TGTGCCAGCAGTTTCCTCGCCGGGGGCCACAGAGGGTACACCTTC	CASSFLAGGHRGYTF
TRBV19	TRBJ2-7	NA	NA	TGTGCCAGTACCCTCGAAGGGGTGCAGTACTTC	CASTLEGVQYF
TRBV12-3/TRBV12-4	TRBJ1-5	NA	TRBD1	TGTGCCAGCACCCCACAGGGGACACAGCCCCAGCATTTT	CASTPQGTQPQHF
TRBV18	TRBJ2-7	NA	NA	TGTGCCAGCTCACCGACGAGACCCTACGAGCAGTACTTC	CASSPTRPYEQYF
TRBV6-5	TRBJ2-7	NA	TRBD1	TGTGCCAGCAGTTCACGTGACAGGGAGTTTGGGGAGCAGTACTTC	CASSSRDREFGEQYF
TRBV29-1	TRBJ1-1	NA	NA	TGCAGCGTTGAATGGGGGGCGGGTTGGACTGAAGCTTTCTTT	CSVEWGAGWTEAFF